This TCR beta chain was sequenced for a study of cytomegalovirus exposure and HLA in healthy donors. Study-wide results and caveats: In a later analysis, the majority of CMV-associated beta chains seemingly showed HLA restriction. Owing to their indistinguishability, certain V segments, notably TRBV6-2 and TRBV6-3, were excluded.

With 60 Vbeta and 13 Jbeta primers, the PCR was carried out. TCRdb's table, derived via immunoSEQ multiplex PCR, lists solely in-frame clones and lacks some. The sample shows 200,000 to 250,000 clones, around 89% of them seen only once. The length of the CDR3 is 14 residues. Germline V gene sequence: CDR1 KGHSH, CDR2 LQKENI. About this clone: Its specificity is not known. A read error may account for a junction end that differs from germline.

The rearrangement links TRBV18 to TRBJ1-5, with D uncertain. The source of this sequence is a woman younger than 30 in good health and CMV-seronegative. The sample consisted of PBMCs. Here the CDR3 reads CASSPQASNQPRHF. The DNA for the CDR3 is TGTGCCAGCTCACCACAAGCGAGCAATCAGCCCCGGCATTTT. Looking up the rest from reference TRBV18 and TRBJ1-5 gives the full variable domain: NAGVMQNPRHLVRRRGQEARLRCSPMKGHSHVYWYRQLPEEGLKFMVYLQKENIIDESGMPKERFSAEFPKEGPSILRIQQVVRGDSAAYFCASSPQASNQPRHFGDGTRLSIL.